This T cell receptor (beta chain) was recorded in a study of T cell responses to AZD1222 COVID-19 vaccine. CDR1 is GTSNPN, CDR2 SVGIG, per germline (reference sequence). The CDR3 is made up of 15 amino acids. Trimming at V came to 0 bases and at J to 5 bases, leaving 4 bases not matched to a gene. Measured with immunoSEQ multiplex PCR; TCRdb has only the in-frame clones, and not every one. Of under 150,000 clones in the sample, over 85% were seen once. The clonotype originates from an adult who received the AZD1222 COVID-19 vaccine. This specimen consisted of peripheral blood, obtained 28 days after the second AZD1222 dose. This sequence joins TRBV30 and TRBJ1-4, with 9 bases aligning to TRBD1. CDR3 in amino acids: CAWSVGGQGNEKLFF. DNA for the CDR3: TGTGCCTGGAGTGTAGGGGGACAGGGAAATGAAAAACTGTTTTTT. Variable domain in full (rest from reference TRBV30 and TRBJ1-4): SQTIHQWPATLVQPVGSPLSLECTVEGTSNPNLYWYRQAAGRGLQLLFYSVGIGQISSEVPQNLSASRPQDRQFILSSKKLLLSDSGFYLCAWSVGGQGNEKLFFGSGTQLSVL.